The clone carrying this TCR beta chain turned up a few times. Its specificity is not known. The data are from a study of T cells in Graves' hyperthyroidism and ophthalmopathy. The wider study: Staff took peripheral blood when the initial diagnosis was made, before any treatment began. Study-wide findings and caveats: Most thyroid clonotypes with frequency above 0.001 were detected in blood. The model identified upcoming ophthalmopathy a median around 6 months ahead of onset.

Every diagnosis used clinical symptoms, serum thyroxine and TRAb, thyroid ultrasound and orbital computed tomography. RNA transcripts gave rise to amplified TCR beta CDR3 regions. The study used the HTBI primer set for a first-round RT-PCR of the TCR CDR3. MiXCR, applied by TCRdb to the multiplex PCR reads, yields one record per CDR3 protein. The repertoire holds roughly 350,000 distinct CDR3 sequences, with roughly 13% as singletons. The length of the CDR3 is 15 residues. The V gene's germline CDR1 is WSHSY and CDR2 SAAADI. V shed 4 bases, J shed 4 bases, and the junction held 5 bases outside the gene matches.

The chain is built from TRBV10-2 and TRBJ2-1; 9 bases match TRBD2. Sequences were obtained from blood. The receptor comes from a woman aged 35 to 49 with Graves' ophthalmopathy. The CDR3 sequence is CASSGWTSEYNEQFF. CDR3 in DNA: TGCGCCAGCAGTGGATGGACTAGCGAGTACAATGAGCAGTTCTTC.